Here is one T cell receptor (beta chain) with its context. Its antigen is as yet unknown. Given a much more abundant clone one base away, this may be a read error. This sample was taken from a study of T-cell memory formation after mild COVID-19. Turning to the study itself: TCR clusters showed largely donor specificity.

TCRdb re-analysed the 5' RACE reads in MiXCR, keeping a single row per CDR3 protein. The sample lists 100,000 to 130,000 distinct CDR3 sequences; around 15% were seen once. Study-level results: There was a balanced CD4/CD8 profile in clones contracting day 15 to 85, and later expanders leaned CD4+. Pre-infection memory held some responding clones, suggesting pre-existing cross-reactive T cells responded. CD4+ contracting clones lay mainly in CM and EM, CD8+ ones in EMRA.

Germline CDR1 SGHRS, CDR2 YFSETQ. The germline V and J ends were trimmed by 4 bases and 2 bases, with 13 bases remaining between them. This CDR3 contains 16 residues. The gene calls are TRBV5-1 and TRBJ2-6; D may correspond to TRBD1 or TRBD2 (5 bases each). Specimen: PBMCs or a T cell subset sorted from them (not recorded which). This TCR came from a man aged 18-30 years who had mild COVID-19 (a few samples of this study predate the infection). Cell type and time point are not known. The CDR3 sequence is CASSPEGSTGANVLTF. In DNA form, the CDR3 reads TGCGCCAGCAGCCCCGAGGGGAGCACTGGGGCCAACGTCCTGACTTTC.